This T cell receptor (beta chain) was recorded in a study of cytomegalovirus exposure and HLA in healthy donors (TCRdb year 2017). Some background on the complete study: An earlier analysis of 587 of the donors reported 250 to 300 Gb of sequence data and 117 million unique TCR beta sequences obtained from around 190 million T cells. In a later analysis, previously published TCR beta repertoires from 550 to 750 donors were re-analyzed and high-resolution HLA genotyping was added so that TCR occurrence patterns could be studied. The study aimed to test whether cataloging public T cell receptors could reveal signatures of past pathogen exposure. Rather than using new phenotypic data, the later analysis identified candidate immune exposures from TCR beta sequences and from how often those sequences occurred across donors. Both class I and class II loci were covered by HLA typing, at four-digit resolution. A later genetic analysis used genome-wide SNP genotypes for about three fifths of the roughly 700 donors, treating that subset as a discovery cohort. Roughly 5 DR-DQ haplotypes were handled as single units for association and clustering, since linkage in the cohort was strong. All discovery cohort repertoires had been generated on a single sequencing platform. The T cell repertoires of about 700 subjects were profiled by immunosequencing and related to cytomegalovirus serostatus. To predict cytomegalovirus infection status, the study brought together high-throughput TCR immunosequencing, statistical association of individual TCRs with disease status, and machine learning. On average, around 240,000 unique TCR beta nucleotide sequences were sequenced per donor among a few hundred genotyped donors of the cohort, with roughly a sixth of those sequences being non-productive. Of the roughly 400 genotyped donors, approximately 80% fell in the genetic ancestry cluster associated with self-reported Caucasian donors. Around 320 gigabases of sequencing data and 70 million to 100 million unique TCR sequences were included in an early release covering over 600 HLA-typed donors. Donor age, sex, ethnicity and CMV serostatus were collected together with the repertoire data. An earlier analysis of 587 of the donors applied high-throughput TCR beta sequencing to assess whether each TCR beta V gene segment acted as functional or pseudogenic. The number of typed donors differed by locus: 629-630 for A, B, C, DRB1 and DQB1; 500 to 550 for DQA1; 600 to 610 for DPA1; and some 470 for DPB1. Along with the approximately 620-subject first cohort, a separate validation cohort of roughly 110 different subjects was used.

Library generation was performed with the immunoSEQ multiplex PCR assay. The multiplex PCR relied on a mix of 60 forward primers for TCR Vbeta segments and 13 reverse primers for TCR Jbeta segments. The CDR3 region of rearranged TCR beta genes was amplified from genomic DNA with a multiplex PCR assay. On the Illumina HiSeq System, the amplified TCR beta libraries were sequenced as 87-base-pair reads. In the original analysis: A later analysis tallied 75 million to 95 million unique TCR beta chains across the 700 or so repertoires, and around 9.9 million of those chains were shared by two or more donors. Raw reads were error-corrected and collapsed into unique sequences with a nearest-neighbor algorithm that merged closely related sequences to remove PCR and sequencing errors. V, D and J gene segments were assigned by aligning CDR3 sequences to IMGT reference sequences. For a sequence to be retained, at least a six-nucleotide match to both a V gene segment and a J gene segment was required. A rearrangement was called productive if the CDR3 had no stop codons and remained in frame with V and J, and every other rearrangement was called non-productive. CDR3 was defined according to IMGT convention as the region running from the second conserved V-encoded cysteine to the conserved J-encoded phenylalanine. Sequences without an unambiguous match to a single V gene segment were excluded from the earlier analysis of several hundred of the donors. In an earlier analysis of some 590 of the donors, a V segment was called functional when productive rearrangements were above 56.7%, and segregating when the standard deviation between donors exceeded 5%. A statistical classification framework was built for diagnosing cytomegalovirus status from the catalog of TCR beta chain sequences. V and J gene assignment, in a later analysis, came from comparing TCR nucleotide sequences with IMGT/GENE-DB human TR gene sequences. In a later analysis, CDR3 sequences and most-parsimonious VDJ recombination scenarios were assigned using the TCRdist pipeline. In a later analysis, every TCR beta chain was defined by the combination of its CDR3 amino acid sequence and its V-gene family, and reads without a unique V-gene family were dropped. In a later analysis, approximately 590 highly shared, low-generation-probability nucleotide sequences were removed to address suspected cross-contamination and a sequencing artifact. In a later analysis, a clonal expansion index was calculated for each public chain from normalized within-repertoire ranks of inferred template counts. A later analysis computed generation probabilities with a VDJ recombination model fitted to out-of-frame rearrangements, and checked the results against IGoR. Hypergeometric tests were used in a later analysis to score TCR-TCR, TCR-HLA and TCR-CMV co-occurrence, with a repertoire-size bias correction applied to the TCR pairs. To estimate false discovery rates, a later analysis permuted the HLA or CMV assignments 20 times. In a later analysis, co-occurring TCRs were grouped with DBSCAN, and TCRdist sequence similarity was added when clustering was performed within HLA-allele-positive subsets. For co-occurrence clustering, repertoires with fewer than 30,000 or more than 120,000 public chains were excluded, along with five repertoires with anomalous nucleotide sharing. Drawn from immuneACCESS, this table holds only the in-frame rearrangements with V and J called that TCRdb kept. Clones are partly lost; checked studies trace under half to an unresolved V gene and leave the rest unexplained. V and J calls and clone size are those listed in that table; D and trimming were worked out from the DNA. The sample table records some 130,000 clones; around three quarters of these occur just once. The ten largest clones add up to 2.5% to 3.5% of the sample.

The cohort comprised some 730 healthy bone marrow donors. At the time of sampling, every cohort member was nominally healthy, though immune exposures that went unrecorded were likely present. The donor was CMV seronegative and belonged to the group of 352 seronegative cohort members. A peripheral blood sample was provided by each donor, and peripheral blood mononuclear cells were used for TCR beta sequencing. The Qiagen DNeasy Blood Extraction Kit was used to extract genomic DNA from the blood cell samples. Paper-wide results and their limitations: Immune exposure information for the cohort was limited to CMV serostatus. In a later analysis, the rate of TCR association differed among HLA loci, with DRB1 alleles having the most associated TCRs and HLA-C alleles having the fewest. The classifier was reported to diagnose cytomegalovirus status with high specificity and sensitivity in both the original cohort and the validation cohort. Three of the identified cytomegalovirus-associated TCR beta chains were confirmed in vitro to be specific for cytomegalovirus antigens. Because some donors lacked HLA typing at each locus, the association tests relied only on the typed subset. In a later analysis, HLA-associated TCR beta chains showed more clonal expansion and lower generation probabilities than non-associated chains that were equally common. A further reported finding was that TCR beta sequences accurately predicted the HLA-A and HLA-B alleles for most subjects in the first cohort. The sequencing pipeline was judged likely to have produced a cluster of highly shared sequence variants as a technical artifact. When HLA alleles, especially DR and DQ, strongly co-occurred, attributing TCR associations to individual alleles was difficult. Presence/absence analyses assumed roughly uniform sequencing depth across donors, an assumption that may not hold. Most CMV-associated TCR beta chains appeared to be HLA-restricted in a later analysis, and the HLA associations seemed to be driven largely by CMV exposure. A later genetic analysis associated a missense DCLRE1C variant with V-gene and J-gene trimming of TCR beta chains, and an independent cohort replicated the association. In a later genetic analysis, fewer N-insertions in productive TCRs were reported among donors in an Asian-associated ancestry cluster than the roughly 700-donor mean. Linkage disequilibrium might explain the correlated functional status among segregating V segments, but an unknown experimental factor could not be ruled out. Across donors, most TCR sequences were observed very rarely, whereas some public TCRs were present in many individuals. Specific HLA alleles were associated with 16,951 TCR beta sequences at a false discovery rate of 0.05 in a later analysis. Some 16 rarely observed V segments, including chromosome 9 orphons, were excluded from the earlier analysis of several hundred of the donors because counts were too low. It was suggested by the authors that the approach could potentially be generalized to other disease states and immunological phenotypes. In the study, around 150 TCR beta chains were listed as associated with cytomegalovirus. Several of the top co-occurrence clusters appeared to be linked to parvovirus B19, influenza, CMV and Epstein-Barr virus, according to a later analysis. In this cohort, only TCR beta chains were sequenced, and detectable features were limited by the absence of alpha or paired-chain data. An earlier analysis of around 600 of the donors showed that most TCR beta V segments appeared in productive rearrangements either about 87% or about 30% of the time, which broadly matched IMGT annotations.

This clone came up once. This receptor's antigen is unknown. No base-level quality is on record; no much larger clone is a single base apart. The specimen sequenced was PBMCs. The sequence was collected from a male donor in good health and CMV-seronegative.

The nucleotide sequence reads as follows: TGCGCCAGCACCCTTGGTTCGAGGGAGGATGGCTACACCTTC. This is translated as CASTLGSREDGYTF. The receptor chain draws on TRBV5-1 and TRBJ1-2, with the D gene call left open. V was cut back by 6 bases and J by 6 bases, leaving a gap of 18 bases between them. The CDR3 runs 14 residues from the cysteine to the phenylalanine. Only the CDR3 portion is preserved as DNA: 42 bases, with reading frame beginning at the first base. CDR1 and CDR2 were assigned from the germline V gene as SGHRS and YFSETQ.